The sequence of this T cell receptor (beta chain) was determined in a study of blood T cell repertoires in COVID-19. Study at large: Italy, Spain and the United States were the sources of the convalescent and acute COVID-19 samples. In each case, the material was cDNA or gDNA derived from T cells, B-cell-depleted T cells, or PBMCs.

With 0 bases removed from V and 5 bases from J, the gap between germline ends came to 10 bases. Germline values: CDR1 MNHNY, CDR2 SVGAGI (reference sequence). This CDR3 has 14 amino acids. A word on this clone: At the DNA level, this CDR3 is encoded by other sequences in the same sample as well.

In the authors' methods: For nucleated cells, counts were estimated from reference gene primer amplification. Some clones are missing from TCRdb's copy, which holds only in-frame ones; the method was immunoSEQ multiplex PCR. That table furnishes V, J and clone size, whereas the DNA furnished D and trimming. The profile shows 70,000 or so clones, 90% of them singletons. This TCR came from a woman older than 75 with active COVID-19. Material for sequencing was peripheral blood. V gene TRBV6-6 combines with J gene TRBJ1-1; maybe TRBD1 (5 bases). CDR3 DNA sequence: TGTGCCAGCAGTTACTCCGACAGAGGAACTGAAGCTTTCTTT. Translating it yields CASSYSDRGTEAFF.